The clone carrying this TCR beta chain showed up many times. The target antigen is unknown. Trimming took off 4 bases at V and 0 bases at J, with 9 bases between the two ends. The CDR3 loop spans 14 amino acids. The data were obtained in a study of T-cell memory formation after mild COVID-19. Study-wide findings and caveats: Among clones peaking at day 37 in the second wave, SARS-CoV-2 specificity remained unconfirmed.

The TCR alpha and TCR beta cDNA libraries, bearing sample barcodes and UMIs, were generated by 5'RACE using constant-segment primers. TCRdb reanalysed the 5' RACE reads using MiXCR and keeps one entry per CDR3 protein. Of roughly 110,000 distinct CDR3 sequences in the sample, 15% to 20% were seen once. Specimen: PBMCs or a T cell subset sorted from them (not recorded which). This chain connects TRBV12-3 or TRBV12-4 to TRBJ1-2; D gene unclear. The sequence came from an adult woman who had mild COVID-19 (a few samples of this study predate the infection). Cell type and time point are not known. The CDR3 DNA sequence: TGTGCCAGCAGTTCGGGCCTACCTAACTATGGCTACACCTTC. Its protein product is CASSSGLPNYGYTF.